Reported below is one TCR beta chain. Its antigen is as yet unknown. Sample-barcoded 5' priming and a J-beta primer mix drove a second PCR of 7 to 11 cycles. TCRdb reanalysed the 5' RACE reads using MiXCR and keeps one entry per CDR3 protein. The sample yields roughly 800,000 distinct CDR3 sequences, roughly 34% seen once. These data come from a study of blood T cells in healthy people across ages. CDR3 length: 14 amino acids. With 6 bases clipped from V and 3 bases from J, the junction kept 5 bases outside the gene matches. Germline lookup yields CDR1 MNHEY and CDR2 SVGEGT. Findings and caveats of the study: Naive CD4+ cells and diversity were both higher in long-lived donors than in aged donors. PBMCs left unsorted prevented a conclusive naive versus antigen-experienced comparison.

This TCR was recovered from a man between 18 and 29 years old in good health. The chain employs TRBV6-2 or TRBV6-3 and TRBJ1-5; 7 nucleotides align to TRBD1. Sequencing input: blood. CDR3 DNA: TGTGCCAGCAGCCCCGACAGGGACAATCAGCCCCAGCATTTT. Translation: CASSPDRDNQPQHF.